The 6 T cell receptor beta chains in this list originate from one sample, sequenced in a study of immune heterogeneity within non-small cell lung tumors. The authors amplified TCR beta CDR3 by multiplex PCR with 32 V and 13 J primers. In TCRdb, the multiplex PCR reads were re-called with MiXCR into one record per CDR3 protein. This sample has 8,500 to 13,000 distinct CDR3 sequences, with under 30% found just once. Genomic DNA from bulk tumor acted as the template, and around 0.55 ug was loaded per sample. Collection of several biopsies per primary tumor, spaced far apart, took place during surgery. Surgery that was curative in intent was performed on patients with untreated, newly diagnosed non-small cell lung cancer. What was sequenced was lung tumor tissue. These receptor sequences come from a woman aged 60-75 years with non-small cell lung cancer.

V usage is TRBV28 and J usage is TRBJ1-6, with D maybe TRBD1 (5 bases). The CDR3 covers 13 residues. V was cut by 3 bases and J by 15 bases, with 15 bases left in between. CDR1 MDHEN and CDR2 SYDVKM come from the germline V gene. The CDR3 nucleotides are TGTGCCAGCAGTTTGGGGGGGGGACTACTCCTCCACTTT. As protein: CASSLGGGLLLHF.

By frequency in the sample, this clonotype is medium-sized. V is TRBV2 and J is TRBJ2-2; 7 bases are shared with TRBD2. The length of the CDR3 is 15 residues. Germline-derived CDR1 and CDR2 are SNHLY and FYNNEI. The V segment lost 5 bases and the J segment 7 bases; nucleotides outside the gene matches: 10. CDR3 DNA: TGTGCCAGCAGTCCCAGGGAGGGAGTTCACGGGGAGCTGTTTTTT. Translated, it gives CASSPREGVHGELFF.

This clonotype was detected only once. A read error may explain this, as a much larger clone is one base away. The chain joins TRBV30 to TRBJ2-2; possibly TRBD2 for D (7 bases). This CDR3 is built from 14 residues. Germline V gene data show CDR1 as GTSNPN and CDR2 as SVGIG (reference sequence). The CDR3: CTSHREGNTGELFF. As DNA, the CDR3 is TGTACCAGCCACAGGGAGGGTAACACCGGGGAGCTGTTTTTT. Full variable domain (remainder filled in from reference TRBV30 and TRBJ2-2): SQTIHQWPATLVQPVGSPLSLECTVEGTSNPNLYWYRQAAGRGLQLLFYSVGIGQISSEVPQNLSASRPQDRQFILSSKKLLLSDSGFYLCTSHREGNTGELFFGEGSRLTVL.

The chain recombines TRBV20-1 with TRBJ2-1; 9 bases are a match to TRBD1. This CDR3 comprises 15 residues. From germline, CDR1 is DFQATT and CDR2 SNEGSKA (reference sequence). J lost 9 bases, V lost 3 bases, and 12 bases had no gene match. The CDR3: CSASTPGQGYSEQFF. CDR3 in DNA: TGCAGTGCTAGTACCCCGGGACAGGGCTATAGTGAGCAGTTCTTC.

This clonotype ranks as medium-sized. The chain joins TRBV6-1 to TRBJ2-5; D unresolved. Germline CDR1 is MNHNS and CDR2 is SASEGT. The germline V and J ends were trimmed by 3 bases and 5 bases, with 4 bases remaining between them. This CDR3 comprises 11 residues. The CDR3 reads CASSDRETQYF. The CDR3, as DNA: TGTGCCAGCAGTGACAGGGAGACCCAGTACTTC.

In its sample, this clonotype is medium-sized. The chain carries TRBV6-2 or TRBV6-3 and TRBJ1-1; 7 bases match TRBD1. V trimming: 8 bases; J trimming: 3 bases; junction bases outside the gene matches: 6. This CDR3 region has 13 residues. Germline V CDR1 and CDR2: MNHEY, SVGEGT. CDR3 sequence: CASRGDSHTEAFF. The DNA for the CDR3 is TGTGCCAGCCGCGGGGACAGCCACACTGAAGCTTTCTTT.